The TCR beta chain under discussion was sequenced for a study of cytomegalovirus exposure and HLA in healthy donors. Trimming stripped 6 bases from V and 1 base from J, with 11 bases between. CDR1 is ENHRY and CDR2 is SYGVKD in the germline V gene. The CDR3 has 14 residues. To note about this clone: The antigen is not known.

General study findings and limits: A likely sequencing artifact accounted for one observed cluster of highly shared sequence variants.

The donors, nominally healthy at sampling, likely had unrecorded immune exposures. The PCR had 60 Vbeta and 13 Jbeta primers. Clones were read by immunoSEQ multiplex PCR, and TCRdb kept only the in-frame ones, dropping some. The sample holds around 150,000 clones, over 65% seen once. J is TRBJ2-3 and V is TRBV10-3; a weak D match, TRBD2 (6 bases). The source of this sequence is a man aged 35 to 55 in good health and CMV-seronegative. The sequenced sample was PBMCs. In DNA form, the CDR3 reads TGTGCCATCAGAGAGCGGGTGGGCACAGATACGCAGTATTTT. It translates to CAIRERVGTDTQYF.